The T cell receptor (beta chain) under discussion was sequenced for a study of tumor and adjacent non-tumor tissue in lung cancer. Study-wide context: Patients comprised roughly 12 adenocarcinoma, a couple of squamous cell carcinoma and 1 small cell lung cancer.

Regarding this clonotype: A junction boundary mismatches the germline segment, possibly from a read error.

This sample's RNA came from whole unsorted tissue. Three rounds of nested PCR, following a modified ARM-PCR protocol, produced the TCRbeta library. MiXCR was run by TCRdb on the multiplex PCR reads, yielding one entry per CDR3 protein. Counted here are approximately 76,000 distinct CDR3 sequences, less than 75% occurring once; the ten biggest clones make up 10% to 15%. From germline, CDR1 is MGHRA and CDR2 YSYEKL. The length of the CDR3 is 16 residues. The specimen sequenced was lung tumor tissue. The sequence was obtained from a woman in her seventies with non-small cell lung cancer. J is TRBJ2-7 and V is TRBV4-1; TRBD1 might be the D (6 bases). CDR3 in amino acids: CASSEEYREYYYEQYF. The CDR3 bases are TGCGCCAGCAGCGAAGAATACAGGGAATATTATTACGAGCAATACTTC.